This T cell receptor beta chain was recovered during a study of T cell repertoires in cytomegalovirus infection (dated 2019 in TCRdb). Broadly, across the study: The HLA type of each donor mattered for the analysis, because public TCR beta signatures pointed to carriage of CMV infection along with the matching HLA type. The investigation overall reported the following: In both this cohort and an independent roughly 350-donor cohort, the cumulative frequency of public TCR beta family members distinguished carriers of CMV infection plus the relevant HLA type. In the ex vivo response, HLA-C-restricted CMV-specific TCR beta clonotypes were dominant, and in two of eight donors the single most frequent clonotype came from this HLA-C-restricted group.

The junction carries 9 bases between V and J, which are trimmed by 3 bases and 6 bases respectively. Taken from cysteine to phenylalanine, the CDR3 has 13 residues. Of all the DNA, just the CDR3 is kept, 39 bases in frame from base 1. As encoded in the germline V gene, CDR1 is SGHNT while CDR2 is YENEEA. This clonotype was seen many times. Its antigen is still unknown. Per-base qualities were not stored, and no clone one base away is much larger. These reads were obtained on an Illumina HiSeq 1500. TCRdb trimmed public reads at Q25 via fastp, called clones via MiXCR and kept in-frame beta chains. Records with the same CDR3 protein are collapsed into one entry carrying the most frequent genes and DNA. The sample has about 130,000 distinct CDR3 sequences on record, more than 20% of them singletons. Roughly 35% of the sample is held by the ten biggest clonotypes.

The chain employs TRBV11-3 and TRBJ2-1; too little of a D gene remains to name it. This receptor was taken from a human donor in good health (CMV status not recorded). Some clones in this sample may be carry-over from other donors' samples. Sequencing was carried out using PBMCs, sequenced either directly or after in vitro stimulation (not recorded which). The nucleotides read TGTGCCAGCAGCTTCCCCTGGGGCAATGAGCAGTTCTTC. It specifies CASSFPWGNEQFF.